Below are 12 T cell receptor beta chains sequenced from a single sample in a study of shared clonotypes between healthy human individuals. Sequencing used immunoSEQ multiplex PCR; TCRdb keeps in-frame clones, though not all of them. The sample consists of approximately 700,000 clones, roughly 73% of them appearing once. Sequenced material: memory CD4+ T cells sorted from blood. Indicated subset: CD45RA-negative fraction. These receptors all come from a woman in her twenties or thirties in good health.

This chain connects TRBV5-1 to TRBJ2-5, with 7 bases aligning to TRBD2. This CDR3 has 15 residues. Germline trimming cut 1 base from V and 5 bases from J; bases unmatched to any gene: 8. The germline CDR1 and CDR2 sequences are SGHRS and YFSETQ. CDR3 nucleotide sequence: TGCGCCAGCAGCTTGTCGGGAGGCTTCGGGGAGACCCAGTACTTC. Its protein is CASSLSGGFGETQYF.

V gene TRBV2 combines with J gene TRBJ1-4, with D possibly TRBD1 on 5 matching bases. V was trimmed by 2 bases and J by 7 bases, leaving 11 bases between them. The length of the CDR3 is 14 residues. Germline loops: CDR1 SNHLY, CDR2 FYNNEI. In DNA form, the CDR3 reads TGTGCCAGCAGTGAATGGGCAGGGAGTGAAAAACTGTTTTTT. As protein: CASSEWAGSEKLFF.

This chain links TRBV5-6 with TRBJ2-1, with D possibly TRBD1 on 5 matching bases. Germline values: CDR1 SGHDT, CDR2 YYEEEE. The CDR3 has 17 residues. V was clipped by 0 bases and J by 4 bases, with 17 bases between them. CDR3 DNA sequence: TGTGCCAGCAGCTTGGATAGGGGCCAGGTAGCTTACAATGAGCAGTTCTTC. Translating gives CASSLDRGQVAYNEQFF.

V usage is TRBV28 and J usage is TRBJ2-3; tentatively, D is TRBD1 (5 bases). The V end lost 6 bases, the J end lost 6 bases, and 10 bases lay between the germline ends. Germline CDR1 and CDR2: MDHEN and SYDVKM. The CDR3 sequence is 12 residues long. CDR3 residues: CASREPGDTQYF. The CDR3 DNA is TGTGCCAGCAGGGAACCAGGGGATACGCAGTATTTT.

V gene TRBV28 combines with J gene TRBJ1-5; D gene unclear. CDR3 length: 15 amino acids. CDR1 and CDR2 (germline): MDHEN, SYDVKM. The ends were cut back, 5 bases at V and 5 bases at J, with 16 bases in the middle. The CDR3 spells CASSEEGLLHQPQHF. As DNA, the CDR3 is TGTGCCAGCAGTGAGGAAGGGTTGCTTCATCAGCCCCAGCATTTT.

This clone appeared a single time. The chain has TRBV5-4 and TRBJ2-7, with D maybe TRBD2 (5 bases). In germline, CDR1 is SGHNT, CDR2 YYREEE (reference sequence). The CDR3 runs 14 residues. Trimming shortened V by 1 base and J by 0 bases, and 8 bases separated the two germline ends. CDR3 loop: CASSLTGYSYEQYF. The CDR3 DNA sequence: TGTGCCAGCAGCTTGACGGGGTACTCCTACGAGCAGTACTTC.

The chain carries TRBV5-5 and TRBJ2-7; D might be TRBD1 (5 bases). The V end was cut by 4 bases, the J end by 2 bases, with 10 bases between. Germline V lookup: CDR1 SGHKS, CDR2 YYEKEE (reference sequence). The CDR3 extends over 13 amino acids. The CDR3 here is CASSGAGAYEQYF. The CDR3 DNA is TGTGCCAGCAGCGGGGCAGGAGCCTACGAGCAGTACTTC.

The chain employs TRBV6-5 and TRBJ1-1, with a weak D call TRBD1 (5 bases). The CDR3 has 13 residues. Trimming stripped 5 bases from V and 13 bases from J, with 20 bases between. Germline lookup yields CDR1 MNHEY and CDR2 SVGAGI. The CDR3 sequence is CASSPQESEYVFF. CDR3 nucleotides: TGTGCCAGCAGTCCACAGGAGTCGGAGTATGTTTTCTTT.

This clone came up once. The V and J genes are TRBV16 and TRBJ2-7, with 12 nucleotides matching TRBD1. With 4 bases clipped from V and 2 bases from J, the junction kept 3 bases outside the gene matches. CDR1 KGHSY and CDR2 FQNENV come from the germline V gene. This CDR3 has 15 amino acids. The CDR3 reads CASSRGQGAAYEQYF. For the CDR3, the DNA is TGTGCCAGCAGCCGGGGACAGGGGGCCGCCTACGAGCAGTACTTC.

The CDR3 coding sequence is TGTGCCAGCAGCGTAGCTCTTGCGGGAGGGGACTACAATGAGCAGTTCTTC. Its protein product is CASSVALAGGDYNEQFF. This chain uses TRBV9 with TRBJ2-1, with 9 bases lining up with TRBD2. The CDR3 contains 17 residues. The V and J ends lost 0 bases and 3 bases, in that order; junction bases with no gene match: 7. CDR1 and CDR2 from the germline V gene are SGDLS and YYNGEE.

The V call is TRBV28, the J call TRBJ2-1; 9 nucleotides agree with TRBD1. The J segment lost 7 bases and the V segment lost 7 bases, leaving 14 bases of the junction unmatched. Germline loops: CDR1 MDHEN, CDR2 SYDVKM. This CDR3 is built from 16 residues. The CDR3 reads CASTSGARQGENEQFF. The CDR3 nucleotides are TGTGCCAGCACCTCGGGGGCAAGACAGGGGGAGAATGAGCAGTTCTTC.

The CDR3 sequence is CASRTVGQYNEQFF. The CDR3 DNA is TGTGCCAGCAGGACTGTCGGACAGTACAATGAGCAGTTCTTC. The rearrangement links TRBV28 to TRBJ2-1; a weak D match, TRBD1 (6 bases). Germline lookup yields CDR1 MDHEN and CDR2 SYDVKM. The CDR3 consists of 14 residues. V was cut by 6 bases and J by 4 bases, with 13 bases left in between.